The rows below give T cell receptor beta chains drawn from one sample of a study of cytomegalovirus exposure and HLA in healthy donors. TCRdb's copy holds only in-frame clones and misses some; the assay was immunoSEQ multiplex PCR. This table holds hundreds of thousands of clones, 77% found once. Sequencing was carried out using PBMCs. The receptor source for this set is a woman aged 55-70 years in good health and CMV-seropositive. Each CDR3 is given with its conserved first and last residue. The order of the fields is V gene, D gene, J gene, clone size, CDR3 DNA, CDR3 protein. D genes are given only for firm matches. Size tells how often a clone was seen (once, few, many) or the class of an expanded clone, and some rows leave it out.

TRBV25-1	TRBD1	TRBJ1-2	NA	TGTGCCAGCAGTGGAAATACGGGACAGGGGGCCACAAACTATGGCTACACCTTC	CASSGNTGQGATNYGYTF
TRBV28	NA	TRBJ2-7	NA	TGTGCCAGCAGACAGGGCCCCTACGAGCAGTACTTC	CASRQGPYEQYF
TRBV6-1	NA	TRBJ1-2	NA	TGTGCCAGCAGTGAAGACAGTGGCTACACCTTC	CASSEDSGYTF
TRBV5-8	TRBD2	TRBJ2-5	NA	TGTGCCAGCAGCTTGCGACTAGCGGGGACGATTGGGGAGACCCAGTACTTC	CASSLRLAGTIGETQYF
TRBV19	NA	TRBJ1-2	NA	TGTGCCAGTAGTATAGGCAGGGGAATGAATTATAATGGCTACACCTTC	CASSIGRGMNYNGYTF
TRBV12-5	NA	TRBJ2-5	NA	TGTGCTAGTGGTTTGGTAGGGGAGGAAGAGACCCAGTACTTC	CASGLVGEEETQYF
TRBV19	NA	TRBJ1-4	NA	TGTGCCAGTAGTATTAGGGGTGAAAAACTGTTTTTT	CASSIRGEKLFF
TRBV13	TRBD1	TRBJ1-2	NA	TGTGCCAGCAGCCCGTGGGACAGGGGCCCCCCTAAAGATGGCTACACCTTC	CASSPWDRGPPKDGYTF
TRBV7-7	TRBD1	TRBJ2-5	NA	TGTGCCAGCAGCAAAATCCCACAGGGGGCAAGCCAAGAGACCCAGTACTTC	CASSKIPQGASQETQYF
TRBV9	TRBD1	TRBJ2-1	NA	TGTGCCAGCAGCACTGACAGGGGCTCCTACAATGAGCAGTTCTTC	CASSTDRGSYNEQFF
TRBV2	TRBD2	TRBJ2-4	NA	TGTGCCAGCAGGAGAGAGCTAGCGGGGGCCAAAAACATTCAGTACTTC	CASRRELAGAKNIQYF
TRBV5-1	NA	TRBJ2-7	NA	TGCGCCAGCAGCGGGAGCCGGGTCGGGAACTACGAGCAGTACTTC	CASSGSRVGNYEQYF
TRBV10-3	TRBD1	TRBJ1-2	few	TGTGCCATCACCCGACAGGGATATGGCTACACCTTC	CAITRQGYGYTF
TRBV27	TRBD1	TRBJ2-1	once	TGTGCCAGTCGAGGGGGCGTTTCCTACAATGAGCAGTTCTTC	CASRGGVSYNEQFF
TRBV27	NA	TRBJ2-3	NA	TGTGCCAGCAGTTTGGGGCCCCACACAGATACGCAGTATTTT	CASSLGPHTDTQYF
TRBV4-1	NA	TRBJ2-3	NA	TGCGCCAGCAGCCTGCTAGCGTTAACGAAGGCGGTGGATACGCAGTATTTT	CASSLLALTKAVDTQYF
TRBV2	TRBD2	TRBJ2-5	few	TGTGCCAGCAGACCTCTAGCGGGAGCGTCCGAGACCCAGTACTTC	CASRPLAGASETQYF
TRBV5-8	NA	TRBJ2-7	NA	TGTGCCAGCAGCTTAGCGGGTGCCTCCTACGAGCAGTACTTC	CASSLAGASYEQYF
TRBV16	TRBD2	TRBJ2-1	NA	TGTGCCAGCAGCCAATTTAGGCTAGCGGGGGCGACCTACAATGAGCAGTTCTTC	CASSQFRLAGATYNEQFF
TRBV6-5	TRBD1	TRBJ1-3	NA	TGTGCCAGCAAACCAAGGACAGGGGGAAACACCATATATTTT	CASKPRTGGNTIYF
TRBV7-9	TRBD1	TRBJ2-1	NA	TGTGCCAGCAGGGACAGGGGAAGTGGCTACAATGAGCAGTTCTTC	CASRDRGSGYNEQFF
TRBV6-6	NA	TRBJ1-1	NA	TGTGCCAGCAGTTACGTCAGGGCGGGGGGGAACACTGAAGCTTTCTTT	CASSYVRAGGNTEAFF
TRBV7-6	NA	TRBJ1-2	NA	TGTGCCAGCAGCCCCCGGCCCGACCGGGACTATGGCTACACCTTC	CASSPRPDRDYGYTF
TRBV5-8	NA	TRBJ1-1	NA	TGTGCCAGCAGCCGCAACAGGGCGCGGACTGAAGCTTTCTTT	CASSRNRARTEAFF
TRBV19	NA	TRBJ1-6	NA	TGTGCCAGTAGGGACATGCTGGATAATTCACCCCTCCACTTT	CASRDMLDNSPLHF